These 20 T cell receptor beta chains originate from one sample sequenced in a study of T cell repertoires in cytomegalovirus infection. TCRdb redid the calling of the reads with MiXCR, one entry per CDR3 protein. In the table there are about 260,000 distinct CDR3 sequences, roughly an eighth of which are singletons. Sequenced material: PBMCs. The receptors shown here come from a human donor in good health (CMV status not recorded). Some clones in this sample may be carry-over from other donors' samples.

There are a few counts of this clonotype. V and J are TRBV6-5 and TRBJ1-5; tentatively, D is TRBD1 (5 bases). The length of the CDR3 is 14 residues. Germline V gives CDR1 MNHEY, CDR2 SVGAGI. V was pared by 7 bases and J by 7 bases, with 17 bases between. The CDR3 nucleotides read TGTGCCAGCACCAACCCCGGGGAGGGGCAGCCCCAGCATTTT. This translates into CASTNPGEGQPQHF.

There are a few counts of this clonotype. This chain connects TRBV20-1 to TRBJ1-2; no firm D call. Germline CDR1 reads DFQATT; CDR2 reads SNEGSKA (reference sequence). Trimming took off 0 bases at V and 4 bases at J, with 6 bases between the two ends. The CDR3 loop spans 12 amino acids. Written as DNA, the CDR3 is TGCAGTGCTAGAGATCCGACCTATGGCTACACCTTC. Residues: CSARDPTYGYTF.

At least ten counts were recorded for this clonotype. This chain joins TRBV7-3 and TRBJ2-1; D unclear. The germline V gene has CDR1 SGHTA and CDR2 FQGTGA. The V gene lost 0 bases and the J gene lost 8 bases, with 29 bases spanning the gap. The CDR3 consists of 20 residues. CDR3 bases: TGTGCCAGCAGCTTAACGTCGATAGTCAGCCTACCCCAAATACCGTATGAGCAGTTCTTC. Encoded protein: CASSLTSIVSLPQIPYEQFF.

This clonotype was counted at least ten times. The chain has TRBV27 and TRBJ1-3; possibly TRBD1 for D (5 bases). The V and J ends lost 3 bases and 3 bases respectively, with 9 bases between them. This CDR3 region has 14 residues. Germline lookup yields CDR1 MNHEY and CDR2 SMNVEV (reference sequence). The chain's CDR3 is CASSFGGIGNTIYF. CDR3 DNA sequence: TGTGCCAGCAGTTTCGGGGGGATTGGAAACACCATATATTTT.

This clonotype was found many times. CDR3 region: CSARDRLAGGQNIQYF. DNA for the CDR3: TGCAGTGCTAGAGATCGACTAGCGGGAGGACAAAACATTCAGTACTTC. The rearrangement uses TRBV20-1 and TRBJ2-4; TRBD2 agrees at 13 bases. The germline V gene encodes CDR1 DFQATT and CDR2 SNEGSKA (reference sequence). J gave up 5 bases and V 0 bases, and 4 bases lay outside the gene matches. CDR3 length: 16 amino acids.

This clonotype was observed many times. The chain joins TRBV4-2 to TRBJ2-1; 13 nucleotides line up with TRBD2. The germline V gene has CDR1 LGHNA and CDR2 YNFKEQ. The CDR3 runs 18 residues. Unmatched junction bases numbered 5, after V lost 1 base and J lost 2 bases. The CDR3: CASSQGLAGGGTYNEQFF. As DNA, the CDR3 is TGTGCCAGCAGCCAAGGACTAGCGGGAGGAGGAACCTACAATGAGCAGTTCTTC.

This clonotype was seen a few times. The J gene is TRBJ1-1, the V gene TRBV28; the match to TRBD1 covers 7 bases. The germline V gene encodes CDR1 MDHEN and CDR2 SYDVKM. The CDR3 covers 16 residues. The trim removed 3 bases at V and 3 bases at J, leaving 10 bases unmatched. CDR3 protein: CASSLGTGVGDTEAFF. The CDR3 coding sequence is TGTGCCAGCAGTTTGGGCACAGGGGTGGGGGACACTGAAGCTTTCTTT.

CDR3 nucleotide sequence: TGTGCCAGCAGCCTCGCTATAGCGGGGGTAAATTCACCCCTCCACTTT. Amino acids: CASSLAIAGVNSPLHF. The chain links TRBV7-6 to TRBJ1-6; TRBD1 might be the D (5 bases). In germline, CDR1 is SGHVS, CDR2 FNYEAQ. V was trimmed by 5 bases and J by 7 bases, leaving 18 bases between them. The CDR3 contains 16 residues.

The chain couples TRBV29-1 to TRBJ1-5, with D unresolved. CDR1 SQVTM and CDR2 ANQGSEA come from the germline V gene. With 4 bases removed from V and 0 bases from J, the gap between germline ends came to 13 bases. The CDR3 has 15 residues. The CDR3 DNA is TGCAGCGTTGGTGCGAGTACCCATAGCAATCAGCCCCAGCATTTT. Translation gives CSVGASTHSNQPQHF. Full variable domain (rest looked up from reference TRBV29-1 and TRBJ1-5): SAVISQKPSRDICQRGTSLTIQCQVDSQVTMMFWYRQQPGQSLTLIATANQGSEATYESGFVIDKFPISRPNLTFSTLTVSNMSPEDSSIYLCSVGASTHSNQPQHFGDGTRLSIL.

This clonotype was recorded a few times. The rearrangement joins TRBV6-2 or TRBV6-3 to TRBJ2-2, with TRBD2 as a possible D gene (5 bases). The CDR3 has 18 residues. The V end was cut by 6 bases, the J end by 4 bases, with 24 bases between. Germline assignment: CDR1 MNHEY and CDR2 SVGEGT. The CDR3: CASSQRPEGTRGTGELFF. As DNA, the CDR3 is TGTGCCAGCAGCCAGAGACCTGAGGGCACCCGAGGCACCGGGGAGCTGTTTTTT.

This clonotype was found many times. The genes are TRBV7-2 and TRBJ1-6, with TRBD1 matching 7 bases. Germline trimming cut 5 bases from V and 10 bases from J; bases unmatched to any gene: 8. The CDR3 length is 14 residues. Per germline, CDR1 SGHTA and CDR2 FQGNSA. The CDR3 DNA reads TGTGCCAGCAGCCTAAGGGACAGAGCCTCACCCCTCCACTTT. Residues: CASSLRDRASPLHF.

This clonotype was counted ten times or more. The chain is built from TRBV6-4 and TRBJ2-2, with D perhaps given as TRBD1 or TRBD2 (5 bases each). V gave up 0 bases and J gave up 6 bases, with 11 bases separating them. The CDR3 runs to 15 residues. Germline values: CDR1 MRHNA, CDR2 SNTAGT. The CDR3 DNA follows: TGTGCCAGCAGTGACTCGACTTCGGGGCCCGGGGAGCTGTTTTTT. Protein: CASSDSTSGPGELFF.

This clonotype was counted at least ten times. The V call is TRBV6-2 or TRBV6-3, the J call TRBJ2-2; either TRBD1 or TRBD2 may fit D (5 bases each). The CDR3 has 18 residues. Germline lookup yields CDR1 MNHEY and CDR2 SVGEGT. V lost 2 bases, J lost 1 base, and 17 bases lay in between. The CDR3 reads CASSYPGPQRWNTGELFF. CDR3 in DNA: TGTGCCAGCAGTTACCCGGGGCCCCAGCGGTGGAACACCGGGGAGCTGTTTTTT.

The CDR3 DNA reads TGTGCCAGCAGTTTTCAGGGCGACGGGGAGACCCAGTACTTC. Its translation: CASSFQGDGETQYF. The chain couples TRBV12-3 or TRBV12-4 to TRBJ2-5; weak D call: TRBD1 (5 bases). The CDR3 is 14 amino acids. Trimming cost V 3 bases and J 5 bases, with 13 bases left between them.

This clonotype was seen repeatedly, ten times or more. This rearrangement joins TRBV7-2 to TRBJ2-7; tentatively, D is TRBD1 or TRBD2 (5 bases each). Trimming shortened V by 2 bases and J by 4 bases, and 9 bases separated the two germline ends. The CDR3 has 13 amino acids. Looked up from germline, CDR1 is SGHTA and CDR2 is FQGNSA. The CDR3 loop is CASSLQGGYEQYF. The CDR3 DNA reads TGTGCCAGCAGCTTACAGGGCGGGTACGAGCAGTACTTC.

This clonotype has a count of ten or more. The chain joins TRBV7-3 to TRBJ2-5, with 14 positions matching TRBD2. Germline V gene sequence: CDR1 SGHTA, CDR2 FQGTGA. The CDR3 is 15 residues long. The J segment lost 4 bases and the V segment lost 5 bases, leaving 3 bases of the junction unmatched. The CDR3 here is CASSRLAGGLETQYF. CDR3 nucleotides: TGTGCCAGCAGCCGACTAGCGGGAGGGCTAGAGACCCAGTACTTC.

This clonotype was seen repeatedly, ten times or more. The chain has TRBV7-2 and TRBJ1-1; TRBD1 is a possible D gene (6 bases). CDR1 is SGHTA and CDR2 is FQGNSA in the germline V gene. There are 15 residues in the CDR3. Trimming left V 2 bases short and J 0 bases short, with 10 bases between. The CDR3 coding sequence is TGTGCCAGCAGCTTAACAGGGCTCATGAACACTGAAGCTTTCTTT. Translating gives CASSLTGLMNTEAFF.

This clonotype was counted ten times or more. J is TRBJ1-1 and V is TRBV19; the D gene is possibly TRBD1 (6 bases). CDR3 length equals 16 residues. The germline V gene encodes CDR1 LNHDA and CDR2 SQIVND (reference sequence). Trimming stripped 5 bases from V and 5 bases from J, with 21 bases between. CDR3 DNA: TGTGCCAGTAGTGACCCTCGGGGGGACCAGGGGACTGAAGCTTTCTTT. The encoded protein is CASSDPRGDQGTEAFF.

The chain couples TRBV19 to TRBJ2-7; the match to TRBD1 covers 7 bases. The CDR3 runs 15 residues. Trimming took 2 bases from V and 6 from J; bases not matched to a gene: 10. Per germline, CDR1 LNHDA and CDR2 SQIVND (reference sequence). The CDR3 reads CASSISGQLLGEQYF. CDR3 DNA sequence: TGTGCCAGTAGTATATCGGGACAGCTCCTTGGCGAGCAGTACTTC.

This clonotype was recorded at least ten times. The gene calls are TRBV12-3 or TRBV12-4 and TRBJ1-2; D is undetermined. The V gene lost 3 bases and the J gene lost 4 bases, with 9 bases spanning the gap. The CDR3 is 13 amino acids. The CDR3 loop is CASSFRVTYGYTF. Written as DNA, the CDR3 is TGTGCCAGCAGTTTCAGAGTGACCTATGGCTACACCTTC.